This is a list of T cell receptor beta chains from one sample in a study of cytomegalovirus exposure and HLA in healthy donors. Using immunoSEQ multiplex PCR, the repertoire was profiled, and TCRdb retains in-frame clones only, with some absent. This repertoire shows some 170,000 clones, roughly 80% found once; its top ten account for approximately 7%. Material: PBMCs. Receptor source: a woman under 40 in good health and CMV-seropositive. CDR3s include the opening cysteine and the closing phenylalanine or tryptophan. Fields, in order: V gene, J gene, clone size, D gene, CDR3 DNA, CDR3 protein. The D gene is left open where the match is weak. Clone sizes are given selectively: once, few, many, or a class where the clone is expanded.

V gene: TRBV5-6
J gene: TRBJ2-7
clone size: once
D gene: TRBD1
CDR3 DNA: TGTGCCAGCAGTCGCACAGGGGGCGCACGGTACGAGCAGTACTTC
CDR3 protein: CASSRTGGARYEQYF

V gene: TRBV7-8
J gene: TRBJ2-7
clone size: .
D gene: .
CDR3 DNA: TGTGCCAGCAGCCTAAAGCAGGCCTACGAGCAGTACTTC
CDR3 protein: CASSLKQAYEQYF

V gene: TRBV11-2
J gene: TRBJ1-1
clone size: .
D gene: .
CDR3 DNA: TGTGCCAGCAGCCGGAGAGACACTGAAGCTTTCTTT
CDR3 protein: CASSRRDTEAFF

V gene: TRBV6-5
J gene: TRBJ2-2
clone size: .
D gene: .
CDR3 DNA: TGTGCCAGCAGTTCAAGCCCGACAGGCTTGACCGGGGAGCTGTTTTTT
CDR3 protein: CASSSSPTGLTGELFF

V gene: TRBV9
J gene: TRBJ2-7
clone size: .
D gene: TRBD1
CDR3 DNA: TGTGCCAGCAGCCCCCGATCGACAGGGGCTAGCTACGAGCAGTACTTC
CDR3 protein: CASSPRSTGASYEQYF

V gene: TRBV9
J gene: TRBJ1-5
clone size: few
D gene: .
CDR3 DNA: TGTGCCAGCAGCGTTGATTCCAGGGACAATCAGCCCCAGCATTTT
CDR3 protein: CASSVDSRDNQPQHF

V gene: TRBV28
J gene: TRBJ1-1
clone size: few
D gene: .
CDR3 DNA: TGTGCCAGCATCCTACAGGGTAAGGGCGTGAACACTGAAGCTTTCTTT
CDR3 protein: CASILQGKGVNTEAFF

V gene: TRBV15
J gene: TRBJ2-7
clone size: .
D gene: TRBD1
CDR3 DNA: TGTGCCACCAGCTTAGGACAGGGAAGCTACGAGCAGTACTTC
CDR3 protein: CATSLGQGSYEQYF

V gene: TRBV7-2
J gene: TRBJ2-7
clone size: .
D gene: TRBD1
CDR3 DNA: TGTGCCAGCAGCCCCCGGGACAGGGGACGCGAGCAGTACTTC
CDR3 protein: CASSPRDRGREQYF

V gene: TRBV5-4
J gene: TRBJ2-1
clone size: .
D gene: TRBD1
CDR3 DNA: TGTGCCAGCACCGACCCGACAGGGTACAATGAGCAGTTCTTC
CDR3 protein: CASTDPTGYNEQFF

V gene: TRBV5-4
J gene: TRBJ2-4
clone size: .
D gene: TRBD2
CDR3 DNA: TGTGCCAGCAGCTCCTCAAAGGGCCGGGGGGGTAAAAACATTCAGTACTTC
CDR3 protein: CASSSSKGRGGKNIQYF

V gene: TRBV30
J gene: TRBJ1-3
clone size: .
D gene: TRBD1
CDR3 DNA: TGTGCCTGGAGTTGGGACAGGCTCTGGCAGTCTGGAAACACCATATATTTT
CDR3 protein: CAWSWDRLWQSGNTIYF

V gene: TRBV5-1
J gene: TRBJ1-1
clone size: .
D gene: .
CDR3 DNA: TGCGCCAGCAGCTTGGACCCAGGGAACACTGAAGCTTTCTTT
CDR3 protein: CASSLDPGNTEAFF

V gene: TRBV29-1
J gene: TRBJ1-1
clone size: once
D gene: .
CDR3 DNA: TGCAGCGGATTTCCGGGACTAACATCCGAAGCTTTCTTT
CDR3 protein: CSGFPGLTSEAFF

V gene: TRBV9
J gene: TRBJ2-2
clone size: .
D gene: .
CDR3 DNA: TGTGCCACTAGCCGGCGGAGCACCGGGGAGCTGTTTTTT
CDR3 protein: CATSRRSTGELFF

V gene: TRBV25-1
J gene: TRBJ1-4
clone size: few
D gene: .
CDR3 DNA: TGTGCCAGCAGTTGGGGGGGCGGCGAAAAACTGTTTTTT
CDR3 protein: CASSWGGGEKLFF

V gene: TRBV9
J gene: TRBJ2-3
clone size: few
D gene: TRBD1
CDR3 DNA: TGTGCCAGCAGCGACCAGACAGGGCGCACAGATACGCAGTATTTT
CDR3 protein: CASSDQTGRTDTQYF

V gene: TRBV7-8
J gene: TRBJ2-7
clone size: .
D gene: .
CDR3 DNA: TGTGCCAGCAAGCTAAAGCAGGCATACGAGCAGTACTTC
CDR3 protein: CASKLKQAYEQYF